The source of this T cell receptor beta chain is a study of blood T cells in healthy people across ages. Study in general: Researchers report that template switching captured about one barcoded beta molecule per two T cells. Study-level points and caveats: When set beside aged donors, long-lived donors presented more naive CD4+ cells and higher diversity. Researchers deemed the diversity estimates from one million T cells underestimates.

Caucasian individuals from Russia who were healthy and aged about 6 to 95 acted as donors. For this clonotype: What it binds is unknown.

Sample-barcoded 5' priming and a J-beta primer mix drove a second PCR of about 7 to 12 cycles. Using its own MiXCR run on the 5' RACE reads, TCRdb lists one record per CDR3 protein. The sample records around 750,000 distinct CDR3 sequences, 50% to 65% being singletons. The sequenced sample was blood. The TCR comes from an elderly man in good health.

The CDR3 spells CSARDRGRGQGHGYTF. DNA of the CDR3: TGCAGTGCTAGAGATCGGGGTCGAGGACAGGGCCATGGCTACACCTTC. The chain couples TRBV20-1 to TRBJ1-2, with 8 bases fitting TRBD1. Germline-derived CDR1 and CDR2 are DFQATT and SNEGSKA (reference sequence). The CDR3 consists of 16 residues. V was clipped by 0 bases and J by 6 bases; unmatched bases: 12.